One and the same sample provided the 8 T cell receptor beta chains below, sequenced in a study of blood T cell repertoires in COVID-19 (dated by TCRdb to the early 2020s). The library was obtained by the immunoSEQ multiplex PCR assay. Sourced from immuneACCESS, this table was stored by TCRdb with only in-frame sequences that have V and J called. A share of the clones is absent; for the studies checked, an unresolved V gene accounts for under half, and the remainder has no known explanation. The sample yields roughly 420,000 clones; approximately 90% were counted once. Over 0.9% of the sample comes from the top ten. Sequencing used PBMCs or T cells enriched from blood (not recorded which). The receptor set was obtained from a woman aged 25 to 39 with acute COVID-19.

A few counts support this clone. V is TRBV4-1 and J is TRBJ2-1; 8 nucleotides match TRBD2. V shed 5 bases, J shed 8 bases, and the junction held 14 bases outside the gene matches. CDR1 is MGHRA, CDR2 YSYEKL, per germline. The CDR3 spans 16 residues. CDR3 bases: TGCGCCAGCAGCTCCCGGAGCGGGGGCCCGAGGTATGAGCAGTTCTTC. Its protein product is CASSSRSGGPRYEQFF.

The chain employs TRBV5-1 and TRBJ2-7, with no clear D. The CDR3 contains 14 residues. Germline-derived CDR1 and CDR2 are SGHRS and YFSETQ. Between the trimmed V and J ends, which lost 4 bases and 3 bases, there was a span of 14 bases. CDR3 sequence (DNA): TGCGCCAGCAGCCCAACTCAGGTCGGCTACGAGCAGTACTTC. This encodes CASSPTQVGYEQYF.

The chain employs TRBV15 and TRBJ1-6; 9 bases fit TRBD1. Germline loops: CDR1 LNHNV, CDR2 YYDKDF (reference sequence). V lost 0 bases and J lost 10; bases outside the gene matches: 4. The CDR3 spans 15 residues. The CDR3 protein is CATSREGTGKSPLHF. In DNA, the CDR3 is TGTGCCACCAGCAGAGAGGGGACAGGGAAATCACCCCTCCACTTT.

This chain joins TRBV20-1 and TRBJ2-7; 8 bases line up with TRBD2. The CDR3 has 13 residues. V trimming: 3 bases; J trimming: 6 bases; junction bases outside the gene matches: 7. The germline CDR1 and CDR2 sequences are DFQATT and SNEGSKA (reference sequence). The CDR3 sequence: CSASKAGGFEQYF. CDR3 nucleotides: TGCAGTGCTAGTAAGGCGGGGGGATTCGAGCAGTACTTC.

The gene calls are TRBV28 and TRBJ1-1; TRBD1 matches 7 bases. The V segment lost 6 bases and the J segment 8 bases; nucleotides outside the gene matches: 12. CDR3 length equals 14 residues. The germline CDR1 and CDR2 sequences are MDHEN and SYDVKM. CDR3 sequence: CASSRPPIQGEAFF. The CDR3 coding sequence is TGTGCCAGCAGCCGACCACCCATACAGGGGGAAGCTTTCTTT.

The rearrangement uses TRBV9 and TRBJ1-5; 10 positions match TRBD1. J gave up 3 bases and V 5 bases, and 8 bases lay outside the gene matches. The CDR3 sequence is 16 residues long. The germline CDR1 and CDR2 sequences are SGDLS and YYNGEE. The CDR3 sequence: CASSDGTGDTNQPQHF. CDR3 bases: TGTGCCAGCAGTGACGGGACAGGGGATACCAATCAGCCCCAGCATTTT.

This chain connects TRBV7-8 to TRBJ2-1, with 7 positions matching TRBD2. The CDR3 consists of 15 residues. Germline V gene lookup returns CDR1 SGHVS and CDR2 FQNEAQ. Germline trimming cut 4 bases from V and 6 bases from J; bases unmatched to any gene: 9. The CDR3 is CASSSSGPPSNEQFF. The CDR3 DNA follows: TGTGCCAGCAGCTCTAGCGGCCCACCTTCCAATGAGCAGTTCTTC.

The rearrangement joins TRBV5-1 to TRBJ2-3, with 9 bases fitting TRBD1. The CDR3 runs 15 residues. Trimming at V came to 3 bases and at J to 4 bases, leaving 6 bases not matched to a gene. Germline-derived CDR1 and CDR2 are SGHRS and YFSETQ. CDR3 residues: CASSSPGQGADTQYF. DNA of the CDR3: TGCGCCAGCAGCTCCCCGGGACAGGGAGCAGATACGCAGTATTTT.